The 30 T cell receptor beta chains presented below share a single source sample, sequenced in a study of breast tumors, draining lymph nodes, adjacent tissues. Each CDR3 protein gets one entry after TCRdb re-called the multiplex PCR reads with MiXCR. The sample includes fewer than 80,000 distinct CDR3 sequences, roughly two fifths seen only once; the top ten take over 7.5%. Sequencing input: breast tumor tissue. These receptors all come from a female donor with breast cancer. Some clones in this sample may be carry-over from other donors' samples.

V usage is TRBV28 and J usage is TRBJ1-2; a weak D match, TRBD1 (6 bases). V was trimmed by 3 bases and J by 4 bases, leaving 30 bases between them. Germline CDR1 is MDHEN and CDR2 is SYDVKM. The CDR3 covers 20 residues. CDR3 loop: CASSLQQPGLAGVGGYGYTF. In DNA form, the CDR3 reads TGTGCCAGCAGTTTGCAACAACCGGGACTAGCGGGAGTAGGGGGCTATGGCTACACCTTC.

This clonotype was seen many times. The gene calls are TRBV19 and TRBJ1-5; 7 positions agree with TRBD1. After removal of 7 bases from V and 6 bases from J, the junction contained 15 bases not matched to a gene. The CDR3 runs to 16 residues. Germline V gene sequence: CDR1 LNHDA, CDR2 SQIVND (reference sequence). CDR3 in DNA: TGTGCCAGTAATCTAGCACTTAACAGGGGATCTCAGCCCCAGCATTTT. Translated: CASNLALNRGSQPQHF.

This clonotype was detected many times. The rearrangement links TRBV10-3 to TRBJ1-2; TRBD1 agrees at 8 bases. Per the germline V gene, CDR1 is ENHRY and CDR2 is SYGVKD. This CDR3 is built from 14 residues. J lost 5 bases, V lost 6 bases, and 8 bases had no gene match. DNA for the CDR3: TGTGCCATCAGGGGCGACAGGGGTCAATATGGCTACACCTTC. Translating it yields CAIRGDRGQYGYTF.

This clonotype was seen many times. CDR3 amino acids: CASSQVAGTGGGNPYEQYF. The CDR3 coding sequence is TGCGCCAGCAGCCAAGTCGCCGGGACAGGGGGCGGGAATCCCTACGAGCAGTACTTC. V usage is TRBV4-1 and J usage is TRBJ2-7; TRBD1 matches 12 bases. The CDR3 is 19 residues long. In germline, CDR1 is MGHRA, CDR2 YSYEKL. V lost 1 base, J lost 2 bases, and 12 bases stayed unmatched.

At least ten counts were recorded for this clonotype. J is TRBJ2-7 and V is TRBV7-9, with TRBD2 as a possible D gene (6 bases). Trimming stripped 3 bases from V and 7 bases from J, with 13 bases between. The CDR3 consists of 13 residues. The germline V gene encodes CDR1 SEHNR and CDR2 FQNEAQ (reference sequence). CDR3 nucleotides: TGTGCCAGCAGCTTCGAAACTAGCCGAGAGCAGTACTTC. This codes for CASSFETSREQYF. Full variable domain (missing parts from reference TRBV7-9 and TRBJ2-7): DTGVSQNPRHKITKRGQNVTFRCDPISEHNRLYWYRQTLGQGPEFLTYFQNEAQLEKSRLLSDRFSAERPKGSFSTLEIQRTEQGDSAMYLCASSFETSREQYFGPGTRLTVT.

The table lists this clonotype with many counts. This chain links TRBV7-9 with TRBJ1-2; 7 bases agree with TRBD1. The CDR3 is made up of 14 amino acids. J was trimmed by 3 bases and V by 1 base; bases with no gene match: 2. Germline lookup yields CDR1 SEHNR and CDR2 FQNEAQ (reference sequence). DNA for the CDR3: TGTGCCAGCAGCTTAGTTGGGACAGACTATGGCTACACCTTC. This translates into CASSLVGTDYGYTF.

The CDR3 DNA reads as TGTGCCAGCAGTTTGGCAGATACGCAGTATTTT. This translates into CASSLADTQYF. The chain couples TRBV28 to TRBJ2-3; no clear D. With 3 bases removed from V and 4 bases from J, the gap between germline ends came to 2 bases. The germline V gene has CDR1 MDHEN and CDR2 SYDVKM. The CDR3 covers 11 residues. The entire variable domain, with the rest obtained from reference TRBV28 and TRBJ2-3, is as follows: DVKVTQSSRYLVKRTGEKVFLECVQDMDHENMFWYRQDPGLGLRLIYFSYDVKMKEKGDIPEGYSVSREKKERFSLILESASTNQTSMYLCASSLADTQYFGPGTRLTVL.

This clonotype was counted many times. This chain joins TRBV10-3 and TRBJ2-1; 7 bases line up with TRBD2. The CDR3 spans 15 residues. With V trimmed by 9 bases and J by 5 bases, 13 bases remained unmatched. Germline CDR1 is ENHRY and CDR2 is SYGVKD. The CDR3 loop is CAIGGRLAQNNEQFF. The CDR3 DNA sequence: TGTGCCATTGGGGGGAGACTAGCACAAAACAATGAGCAGTTCTTC.

This chain connects TRBV11-2 to TRBJ2-6; a possible D gene is TRBD2 (6 bases). Trimming took 6 bases from V and 0 from J, leaving 15 bases between them. Per the germline V gene, CDR1 is SGHAT and CDR2 is FQNNGV. The CDR3 sequence is 17 residues long. CDR3 sequence (DNA): TGTGCCAGCAGTTTGGGGGGTGCATCCTCTGGGGCCAACGTCCTGACTTTC. Its translation is CASSLGGASSGANVLTF. The whole variable domain, filled in from reference TRBV11-2 and TRBJ2-6, reads EAGVAQSPRYKIIEKRQSVAFWCNPISGHATLYWYQQILGQGPKLLIQFQNNGVVDDSQLPKDRFSAERLKGVDSTLKIQPAKLEDSAVYLCASSLGGASSGANVLTFGAGSRLTVL.

The sample holds many counts of this clonotype. The J gene is TRBJ2-1, the V gene TRBV5-1; D assignment may be TRBD1 or TRBD2 (5 bases each). This CDR3 has 15 amino acids. Trimming took 4 bases from V and 7 from J, leaving 18 bases between them. The germline CDR1 and CDR2 sequences are SGHRS and YFSETQ. The CDR3 spells CASSPMMGVWNEQFF. DNA for the CDR3: TGCGCCAGCAGCCCGATGATGGGGGTTTGGAATGAGCAGTTCTTC.

The chain recombines TRBV7-8 with TRBJ2-5; D might be TRBD2 (7 bases). Trimming took 5 bases from V and 4 from J, leaving 17 bases between them. CDR3 length: 15 amino acids. From germline, CDR1 is SGHVS and CDR2 FQNEAQ. The CDR3 DNA reads as TGTGCCAGCAGCGAGGGTCGGGGGGCTGGAGAGACCCAGTACTTC. Translated: CASSEGRGAGETQYF.

This chain joins TRBV24-1 and TRBJ2-2; D is ambiguous. V was cut by 5 bases and J by 0 bases, with 0 bases left in between. The CDR3 consists of 12 residues. Per germline, CDR1 KGHDR and CDR2 SFDVKD. The CDR3: CATSANTGELFF. Written as DNA, the CDR3 is TGTGCCACCAGTGCGAACACCGGGGAGCTGTTTTTT.

Many counts were recorded for this clonotype. This chain uses TRBV12-3 or TRBV12-4 with TRBJ2-2, with TRBD1 as a possible D gene (6 bases). The germline V and J ends were trimmed by 3 bases and 2 bases, with 10 bases remaining between them. This CDR3 region has 15 residues. The DNA of the CDR3 is TGTGCCAGCAGTTTGATGGGGGCAAACACCGGGGAGCTGTTTTTT. This translates into CASSLMGANTGELFF.

This clonotype was counted at least ten times. This chain joins TRBV12-3 or TRBV12-4 and TRBJ2-2, with D tentatively TRBD2 (5 bases). The length of the CDR3 is 17 residues. The ends were cut back, 2 bases at V and 0 bases at J, with 13 bases in the middle. The CDR3 sequence: CASSLMLDSANTGELFF. The CDR3 DNA follows: TGTGCCAGCAGTTTAATGCTGGACTCAGCGAACACCGGGGAGCTGTTTTTT.

This CDR3 is CSANRGQVHYGYTF. As DNA, the CDR3 is TGCAGTGCTAACCGAGGACAGGTCCACTATGGCTACACCTTC. The gene calls are TRBV20-1 and TRBJ1-2; 7 bases match TRBD1. V was clipped by 4 bases and J by 3 bases; unmatched bases: 8. This CDR3 spans 14 amino acids. Per the germline V gene, CDR1 is DFQATT and CDR2 is SNEGSKA (reference sequence).

This clonotype was recorded many times. The genes are TRBV5-4 and TRBJ2-5, with a possible D match to TRBD1 (6 bases). The germline CDR1 and CDR2 sequences are SGHNT and YYREEE (reference sequence). The CDR3 contains 14 residues. V was trimmed by 4 bases and J by 4 bases, leaving 14 bases between them. CDR3 coding DNA: TGTGCCAGCAGCGCTCAGGGGATGGTAGAGACCCAGTACTTC. The encoded protein is CASSAQGMVETQYF.

The V and J genes are TRBV5-5 and TRBJ2-3; TRBD2 matches 11 bases. V lost 4 bases to trimming and J lost 1 base; unmatched junction nucleotides: 5. From germline, CDR1 is SGHKS and CDR2 YYEKEE (reference sequence). This CDR3 contains 16 residues. The CDR3 sequence is CASSKLAGVGTDTQYF. CDR3 sequence (DNA): TGTGCCAGCAGCAAACTAGCGGGAGTTGGCACAGATACGCAGTATTTT.

This clonotype was picked up many times. The chain links TRBV19 to TRBJ2-1, with a tentative D call TRBD2 (5 bases). CDR1 LNHDA and CDR2 SQIVND come from the germline V gene (reference sequence). CDR3 size: 13 residues. V lost 5 bases and J lost 7, with 12 bases in between. The CDR3 region has the DNA TGTGCCAGTAGTCGAGGGATTTTTAATGAGCAGTTCTTC. Translated: CASSRGIFNEQFF.

This chain uses TRBV9 with TRBJ2-1; the D gene is possibly TRBD1 (6 bases). The CDR3 has 13 amino acids. Germline V lookup: CDR1 SGDLS, CDR2 YYNGEE. CDR3: CAPNTGFYNEQFF. The CDR3, as DNA: TGTGCTCCAAATACAGGGTTCTACAATGAGCAGTTCTTC.

The genes are TRBV12-3 or TRBV12-4 and TRBJ1-1; D unresolved. The CDR3 is 13 amino acids. V dropped 5 bases and J dropped 3 bases, with 10 bases sitting between them. The CDR3 nucleotides are TGTGCCAGCAGTCCCGTCTGGGACACTGAAGCTTTCTTT. It encodes CASSPVWDTEAFF.

Ten or more counts support this clonotype. Here the CDR3 reads CASSLVSAGGTGELFF. CDR3 DNA sequence: TGCGCCAGCAGCTTGGTGTCCGCAGGGGGAACCGGGGAGCTGTTTTTT. The chain is built from TRBV5-1 and TRBJ2-2; TRBD1 matches at 7 bases. Germline CDR1 SGHRS, CDR2 YFSETQ. This CDR3 has 16 amino acids. The trim removed 0 bases at V and 5 bases at J, leaving 7 bases unmatched.

The chain combines TRBV2 with TRBJ2-1, with D perhaps TRBD2 (7 bases). The germline V gene encodes CDR1 SNHLY and CDR2 FYNNEI. V lost 9 bases to trimming and J lost 7 bases, with 19 bases between them. The CDR3 has 14 amino acids. In DNA, the CDR3 is TGTGCCAGTAGGGGGAGGGTGTCAACTAATGAGCAGTTCTTC. It codes for CASRGRVSTNEQFF.

In this sample, this clonotype turned up a few times. CDR3 loop: CASSSLDRESGYTF. Here the CDR3 DNA reads TGTGCCAGCAGCTCCCTGGACAGGGAGAGTGGCTACACCTTC. The chain links TRBV7-9 to TRBJ1-2; 8 positions agree with TRBD1. Per germline, CDR1 SEHNR and CDR2 FQNEAQ (reference sequence). The CDR3 covers 14 residues. V lost 4 bases to trimming and J lost 7 bases; unmatched junction nucleotides: 8.

Regarding this clonotype: A read error may explain this, as a much larger clone is one base away. The chain employs TRBV6-1 and TRBJ2-5; the match to TRBD1 covers 7 bases. In germline, CDR1 is MNHNS, CDR2 SASEGT. The CDR3 loop spans 14 amino acids. V lost 5 bases and J lost 5; bases outside the gene matches: 8. In DNA form, the CDR3 reads TGTGCCAGCAGTCATCAGGGGGAGTATGAGACCCAGTACTTC. The encoded protein is CASSHQGEYETQYF.

This clonotype was picked up many times. V gene TRBV12-3 or TRBV12-4 combines with J gene TRBJ2-5; weak D call: TRBD2 (6 bases). The CDR3 sequence is 17 residues long. V was clipped by 8 bases and J by 1 base, with 23 bases between them. CDR3 region: CASAQGGVRTGQETQYF. The CDR3 DNA sequence: TGTGCCAGCGCCCAAGGAGGGGTTAGAACAGGCCAAGAGACCCAGTACTTC.

This clonotype was seen a few times. The J gene is TRBJ2-1, the V gene TRBV24-1; tentatively, D is TRBD2 (7 bases). V gave up 4 bases and J gave up 7 bases, with 22 bases separating them. The length of the CDR3 is 17 residues. The germline gives CDR1 KGHDR, CDR2 SFDVKD. CDR3: CATSERGGGWLVNEQFF. The CDR3 region has the DNA TGTGCCACCAGTGAAAGGGGGGGGGGGTGGTTAGTAAATGAGCAGTTCTTC.

With respect to this clonotype: No conserved phenylalanine or tryptophan is present at the end of the CDR3, so a read error is the likely explanation. This rearrangement joins TRBV20-1 to TRBJ1-5, with TRBD1 matching over 8 bases. The germline V gene encodes CDR1 DFQATT and CDR2 SNEGSKA (reference sequence). The V gene end was trimmed by 1 base and the J gene end by 0 bases; junction bases not matched to a gene: 8. This CDR3 has 17 amino acids. In nucleotides, the CDR3 is TGCAGTGCTAGAGCCGACAGGGGATGGGGTAGCAATCAGCCCCAGCATGGT. Translating gives CSARADRGWGSNQPQHG.

This clonotype has ten or more counts. V and J are TRBV15 and TRBJ2-7; the D gene is possibly TRBD2 (7 bases). Trimming cost V 0 bases and J 4 bases, with 25 bases left between them. The germline V gene encodes CDR1 LNHNV and CDR2 YYDKDF (reference sequence). CDR3 length equals 19 residues. CDR3: CATSRDQSGLGGDIYEQYF. The CDR3 bases are TGTGCCACCAGCAGAGATCAATCCGGACTAGGGGGGGATATATACGAGCAGTACTTC.

In this sample, this clonotype turned up many times. The chain couples TRBV4-1 to TRBJ1-5; D gene ambiguous. The V gene's germline CDR1 is MGHRA and CDR2 YSYEKL. The V end was cut by 1 base, the J end by 0 bases, with 10 bases between. This CDR3 has 16 amino acids. CDR3 sequence reads: CASSQGADYSNQPQHF. In DNA form, the CDR3 reads TGCGCCAGCAGCCAAGGGGCAGACTATAGCAATCAGCCCCAGCATTTT.

The CDR3, as DNA: TGCAGTGCTAGAGATGGGGGCTGGAATGGCTACACCTTC. It specifies CSARDGGWNGYTF. The V call is TRBV20-1, the J call TRBJ1-2, with D possibly being TRBD1 (6 bases). V lost 0 bases and J 6 bases, leaving 11 bases between the germline ends. This CDR3 region has 13 residues. CDR1 is DFQATT, CDR2 SNEGSKA, per germline (reference sequence).